This TCR beta chain appears in the sequencing data of a study of cytomegalovirus exposure and HLA in healthy donors. The count of this clone is one. What it binds is unknown. The study ran its PCR with 60 Vbeta and 13 Jbeta primers. Produced via immunoSEQ multiplex PCR; TCRdb's table is partial and in-frame only. The table records approximately 150,000 clones, about 60% of them present only once. V dropped 1 base and J dropped 7; count of bases not matched to a gene: 3. The CDR3 length is 15 residues. Per germline, CDR1 GTSNPN and CDR2 SVGIG (reference sequence). Whole-study findings and limits: A previous analysis found most TCR beta V segments productive roughly 87% or roughly 30% of the time. The dataset shows that most TCR sequences were rare, while some public TCRs occurred in many donors. According to a later analysis, most TCR beta chains associated with CMV appeared HLA-restricted.

The TCR was taken from a woman aged 55-69 years in good health and CMV-seropositive. The sequencing sample was made of PBMCs. The chain is built from TRBV30 and TRBJ2-1; 14 nucleotides agree with TRBD2. CDR3 DNA: TGTGCCTGGAGTGCGACTAGCGGGAGGGGAAATGAGCAGTTCTTC. It encodes CAWSATSGRGNEQFF. The complete variable domain, with remaining parts taken from reference TRBV30 and TRBJ2-1, reads SQTIHQWPATLVQPVGSPLSLECTVEGTSNPNLYWYRQAAGRGLQLLFYSVGIGQISSEVPQNLSASRPQDRQFILSSKKLLLSDSGFYLCAWSATSGRGNEQFFGPGTRLTVL.